Below are 5 T cell receptor beta chains sequenced from a single sample in a study of T cell responses to AZD1222 COVID-19 vaccine. Profiling relied on immunoSEQ multiplex PCR, and the TCRdb table lists in-frame clones only, not all of them. The sample consists of fewer than 200,000 clones, about 91% of them appearing once. The sample was peripheral blood, taken on day 0 of AZD1222 vaccination. Every receptor here comes from an adult in good health.

This clone was seen many times. The V gene is TRBV12-3 or TRBV12-4, the J gene TRBJ1-5; D not certain. This CDR3 is 12 amino acids long. V dropped 4 bases and J dropped 7 bases, with 8 bases sitting between them. CDR3: CASSWVDQPQHF. For the CDR3, the DNA is TGTGCCAGCAGTTGGGTGGACCAGCCCCAGCATTTT.

The chain combines TRBV19 with TRBJ1-1, with a tentative D call TRBD1 (5 bases). The germline V gene has CDR1 LNHDA and CDR2 SQIVND (reference sequence). This CDR3 has 14 residues. The germline V and J ends were trimmed by 1 base and 1 base, with 7 bases remaining between them. CDR3 sequence (DNA): TGTGCCAGTAGTATAGGCAGGGAGAACACTGAAGCTTTCTTT. This sequence encodes CASSIGRENTEAFF.

The chain uses TRBV19 and TRBJ2-7; a possible D gene is TRBD1 (6 bases). With 5 bases removed from V and 2 bases from J, the gap between germline ends came to 10 bases. This CDR3 comprises 13 residues. Germline-derived CDR1 and CDR2 are LNHDA and SQIVND (reference sequence). The chain's CDR3 is CASSHRDTYEQYF. The CDR3 DNA is TGTGCCAGTAGTCACCGGGACACCTACGAGCAGTACTTC. The full variable domain, with the rest looked up from reference TRBV19 and TRBJ2-7, is DGGITQSPKYLFRKEGQNVTLSCEQNLNHDAMYWYRQDPGQGLRLIYYSQIVNDFQKGDIAEGYSVSREKKESFPLTVTSAQKNPTAFYLCASSHRDTYEQYFGPGTRLTVT.

This clone was detected once. CDR3 protein: CASSTVGSGNSPLHF. The CDR3 nucleotides read TGTGCCAGCAGCACAGTGGGCTCTGGGAATTCACCCCTCCACTTT. This rearrangement joins TRBV7-2 to TRBJ1-6; D ambiguous. The CDR3 runs 15 residues. From germline, CDR1 is SGHTA and CDR2 FQGNSA. V lost 5 bases and J 7 bases, leaving 15 bases between the germline ends.

The chain employs TRBV5-1 and TRBJ1-5, with 7 bases lining up with TRBD1. In germline, CDR1 is SGHRS, CDR2 YFSETQ. V lost 2 bases to trimming and J lost 0 bases; unmatched junction nucleotides: 8. The CDR3 spans 17 residues. CDR3 in amino acids: CASSFDPTGHSNQPQHF. The CDR3 DNA reads TGCGCCAGCAGCTTCGATCCGACAGGGCATAGCAATCAGCCCCAGCATTTT.